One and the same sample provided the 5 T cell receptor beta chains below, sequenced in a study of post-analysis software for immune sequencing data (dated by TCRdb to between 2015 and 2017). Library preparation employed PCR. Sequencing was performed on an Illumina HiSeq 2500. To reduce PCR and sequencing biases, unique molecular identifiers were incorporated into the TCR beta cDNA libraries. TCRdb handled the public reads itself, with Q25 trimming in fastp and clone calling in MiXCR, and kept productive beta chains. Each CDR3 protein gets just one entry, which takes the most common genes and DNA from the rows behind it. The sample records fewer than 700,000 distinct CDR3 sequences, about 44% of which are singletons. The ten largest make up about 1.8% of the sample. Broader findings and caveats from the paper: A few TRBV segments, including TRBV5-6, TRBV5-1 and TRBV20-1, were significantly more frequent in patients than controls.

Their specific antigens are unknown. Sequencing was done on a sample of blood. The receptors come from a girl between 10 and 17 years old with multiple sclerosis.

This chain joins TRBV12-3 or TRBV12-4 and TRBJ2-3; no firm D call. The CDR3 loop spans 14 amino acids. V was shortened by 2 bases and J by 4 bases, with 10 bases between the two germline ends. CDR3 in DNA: TGTGCCAGCAGTTTAAGGCGGCTGGCAGATACGCAGTATTTT. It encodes CASSLRRLADTQYF.

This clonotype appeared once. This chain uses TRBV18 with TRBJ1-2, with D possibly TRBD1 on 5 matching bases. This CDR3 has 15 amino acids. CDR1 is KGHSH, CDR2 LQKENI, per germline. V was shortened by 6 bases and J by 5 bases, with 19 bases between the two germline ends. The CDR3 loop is CASSPKEGTLYGYTF. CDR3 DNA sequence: TGTGCCAGCTCGCCCAAGGAGGGGACCCTATATGGCTACACCTTC.

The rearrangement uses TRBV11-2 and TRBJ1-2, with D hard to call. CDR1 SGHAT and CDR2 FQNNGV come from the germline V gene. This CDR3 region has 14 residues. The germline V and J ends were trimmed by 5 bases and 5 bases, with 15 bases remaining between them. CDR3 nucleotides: TGTGCCAGCAGCCCGATGATTGGAAATTATGGCTACACCTTC. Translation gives CASSPMIGNYGYTF. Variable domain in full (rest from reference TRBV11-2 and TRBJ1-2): EAGVAQSPRYKIIEKRQSVAFWCNPISGHATLYWYQQILGQGPKLLIQFQNNGVVDDSQLPKDRFSAERLKGVDSTLKIQPAKLEDSAVYLCASSPMIGNYGYTFGSGTRLTVV.

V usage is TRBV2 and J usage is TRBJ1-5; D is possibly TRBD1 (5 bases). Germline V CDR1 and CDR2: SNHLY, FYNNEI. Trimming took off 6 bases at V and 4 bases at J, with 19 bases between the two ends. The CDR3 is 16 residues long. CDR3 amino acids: CASSSKAGRENQPQHF. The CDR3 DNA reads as TGTGCCAGCAGCTCTAAAGCAGGGAGGGAGAATCAGCCCCAGCATTTT.

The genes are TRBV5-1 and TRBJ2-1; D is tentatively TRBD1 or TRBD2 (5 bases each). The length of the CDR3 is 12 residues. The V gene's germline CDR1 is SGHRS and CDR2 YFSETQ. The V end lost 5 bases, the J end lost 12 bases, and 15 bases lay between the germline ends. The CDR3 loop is CASRRGPDGQFF. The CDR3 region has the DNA TGCGCCAGCAGGAGGGGACCGGATGGGCAGTTCTTC.